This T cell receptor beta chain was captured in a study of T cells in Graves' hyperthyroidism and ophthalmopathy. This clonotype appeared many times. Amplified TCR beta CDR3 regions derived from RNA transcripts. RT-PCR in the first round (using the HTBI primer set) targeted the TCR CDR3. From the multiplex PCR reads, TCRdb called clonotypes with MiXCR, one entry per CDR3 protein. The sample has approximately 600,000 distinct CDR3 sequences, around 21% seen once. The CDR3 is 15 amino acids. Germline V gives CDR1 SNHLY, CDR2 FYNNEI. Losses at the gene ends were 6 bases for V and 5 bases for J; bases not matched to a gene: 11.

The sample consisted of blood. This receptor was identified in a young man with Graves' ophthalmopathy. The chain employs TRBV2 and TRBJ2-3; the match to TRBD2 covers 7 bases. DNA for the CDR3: TGTGCCAGCAGAGGAAGACTCGGGGGGAAAGATACGCAGTATTTT. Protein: CASRGRLGGKDTQYF.